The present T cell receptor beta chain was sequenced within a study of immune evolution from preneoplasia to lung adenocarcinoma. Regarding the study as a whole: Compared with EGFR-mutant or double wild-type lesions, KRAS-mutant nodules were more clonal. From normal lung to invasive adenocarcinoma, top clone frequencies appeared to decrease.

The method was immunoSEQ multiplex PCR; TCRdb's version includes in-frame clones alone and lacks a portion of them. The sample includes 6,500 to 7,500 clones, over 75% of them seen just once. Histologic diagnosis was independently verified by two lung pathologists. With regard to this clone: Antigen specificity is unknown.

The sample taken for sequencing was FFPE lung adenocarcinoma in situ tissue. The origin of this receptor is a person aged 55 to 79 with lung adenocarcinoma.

The CDR3 sequence: CASSGGLNNEKLFF. DNA of the CDR3: TGTGCCAGCAGTGGGGGACTCAATAATGAAAAACTGTTTTTT. This chain connects TRBV28 to TRBJ1-4; TRBD1 might be the D (5 bases). This CDR3 has 14 amino acids. V was trimmed by 5 bases and J by 4 bases, leaving 11 bases between them. Per the germline V gene, CDR1 is MDHEN and CDR2 is SYDVKM. Full variable domain (rest looked up from reference TRBV28 and TRBJ1-4): DVKVTQSSRYLVKRTGEKVFLECVQDMDHENMFWYRQDPGLGLRLIYFSYDVKMKEKGDIPEGYSVSREKKERFSLILESASTNQTSMYLCASSGGLNNEKLFFGSGTQLSVL.